One and the same sample provided the 9 T cell receptor beta chains below, sequenced in a study of blood T cell repertoires in COVID-19. Clones were read by immunoSEQ multiplex PCR, and TCRdb kept only the in-frame ones, dropping some. In the table there are approximately 300,000 clones, around four fifths of which are singletons. The material sequenced was peripheral blood. These receptors all stem from a woman between 45 and 65 years old with active or convalescent COVID-19.

This clone was found a few times. The chain employs TRBV5-4 and TRBJ2-3; 7 bases line up with TRBD2. Germline CDR1 SGHNT, CDR2 YYREEE (reference sequence). The ends lost 6 bases at V and 0 bases at J; junction bases unmatched: 13. The CDR3 sequence is 17 residues long. The CDR3 sequence: CASKPGLPTSSTDTQYF. CDR3 in DNA: TGTGCCAGCAAACCGGGACTACCCACCTCTAGCACAGATACGCAGTATTTT.

The chain is built from TRBV27 and TRBJ1-6; D may be TRBD1 (6 bases). The CDR3 runs 15 residues. Trimming stripped 6 bases from V and 7 bases from J, with 16 bases between. CDR1 and CDR2 (germline): MNHEY, SMNVEV (reference sequence). For the CDR3, the DNA is TGTGCCAGCAGCTACACAGGGTTTAAGAATTCACCCCTCCACTTT. Translated, it gives CASSYTGFKNSPLHF.

The chain carries TRBV7-6 and TRBJ2-1; TRBD2 agrees at 14 bases. This CDR3 has 19 residues. CDR1 is SGHVS and CDR2 is FNYEAQ in the germline V gene. J was trimmed by 0 bases and V by 5 bases; bases with no gene match: 9. The CDR3 spells CASSKGLAGGGLSYNEQFF. DNA for the CDR3: TGTGCCAGCAGCAAAGGACTAGCGGGAGGTGGGCTCTCCTACAATGAGCAGTTCTTC.

A few counts support this clone. The genes are TRBV7-9 and TRBJ2-7; 7 nucleotides agree with TRBD2. The germline V gene has CDR1 SEHNR and CDR2 FQNEAQ (reference sequence). This CDR3 region has 14 residues. CDR3 nucleotide sequence: TGTGCAGGAAGCACCCTAGCGGTTTCCTACGAGCAGTACTTC. Translation: CAGSTLAVSYEQYF.

The chain employs TRBV27 and TRBJ2-7, with 10 bases that match TRBD2. The CDR3 runs 13 residues. V gave up 3 bases and J gave up 6 bases; unmatched junction bases: 2. Germline CDR1 MNHEY, CDR2 SMNVEV (reference sequence). As DNA, the CDR3 is TGTGCCAGCAGTTTTCAGCGGGAGGGCGAGCAGTACTTC. This sequence encodes CASSFQREGEQYF.

This clone was observed a single time. This chain links TRBV27 with TRBJ1-5, with D hard to call. This CDR3 is built from 13 residues. Germline loops: CDR1 MNHEY, CDR2 SMNVEV (reference sequence). V gave up 3 bases and J gave up 5 bases, with 8 bases separating them. The CDR3 spells CASSLSGDQPQHF. CDR3 DNA sequence: TGTGCCAGCAGTTTGTCCGGAGATCAGCCCCAGCATTTT.

The V and J genes are TRBV5-1 and TRBJ2-1; 14 bases are a match to TRBD2. Losses at the gene ends were 3 bases for V and 1 base for J; bases not matched to a gene: 9. This CDR3 region has 19 residues. Looked up from germline, CDR1 is SGHRS and CDR2 is YFSETQ. CDR3 in amino acids: CASSSPGLAGVRSYNEQFF. CDR3 bases: TGCGCCAGCAGCTCACCGGGACTAGCGGGAGTTCGGTCCTACAATGAGCAGTTCTTC.

The chain couples TRBV11-2 to TRBJ1-6; D is unclear. CDR1 and CDR2 (germline): SGHAT, FQNNGV. Trimming took 5 bases from V and 8 from J, leaving 13 bases between them. This CDR3 region has 14 residues. The CDR3 DNA reads as TGTGCCAGCAGCGGCAGCGTTTTATATTCACCCCTCCACTTT. Protein product: CASSGSVLYSPLHF.

The chain recombines TRBV5-3 with TRBJ2-1; TRBD2 aligns across 9 bases. TRBV5-3 is placed among ORFs of uncertain function. The CDR3 spans 15 residues. J gave up 8 bases and V 2 bases, and 8 bases lay outside the gene matches. The DNA for the CDR3 is TGTGCCAGAAGCTTTTTTCCTAGCGGGGTCCATGAGCAGTTCTTC. Its protein is CARSFFPSGVHEQFF.